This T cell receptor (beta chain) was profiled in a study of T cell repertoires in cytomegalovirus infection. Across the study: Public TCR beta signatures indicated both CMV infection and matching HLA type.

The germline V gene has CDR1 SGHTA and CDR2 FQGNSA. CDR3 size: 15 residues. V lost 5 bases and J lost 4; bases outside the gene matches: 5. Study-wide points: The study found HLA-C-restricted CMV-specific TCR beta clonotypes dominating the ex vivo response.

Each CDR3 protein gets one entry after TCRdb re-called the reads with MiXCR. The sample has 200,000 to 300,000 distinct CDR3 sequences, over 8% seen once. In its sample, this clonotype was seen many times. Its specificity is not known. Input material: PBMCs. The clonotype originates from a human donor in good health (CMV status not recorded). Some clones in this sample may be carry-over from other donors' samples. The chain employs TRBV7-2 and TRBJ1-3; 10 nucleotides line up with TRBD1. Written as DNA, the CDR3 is TGTGCCAGCAGCCGGGACAGGGGAGGAGGAAACACCATATATTTT. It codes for CASSRDRGGGNTIYF.